The present TCR beta chain was sequenced within a study of T cells in Graves' hyperthyroidism and ophthalmopathy. In the study overall: Initial diagnosis, before any treatment, was when peripheral blood was collected. The study's findings and limits: Most expanded thyroid clonotypes above 0.001 recurred in blood.

The CDR3 regions of TCR beta were amplified from RNA transcripts. The HTBI primer set served for first-round RT-PCR of the TCR CDR3. TCRdb re-derived calls from the multiplex PCR reads in MiXCR, one entry per CDR3 protein. The data show under 350,000 distinct CDR3 sequences, with roughly 13% seen just once and 7.9% held by the top ten. Diagnostic decisions used clinical symptoms, serum thyroxine and TRAb, thyroid ultrasound and orbital computed tomography. The germline V and J ends were trimmed by 5 bases and 4 bases, with 19 bases remaining between them. The CDR3 totals 16 residues. CDR1 and CDR2 (germline): KGHDR, SFDVKD. This clonotype came up many times. Its antigen is still unknown.

This clonotype originated in a woman in her forties with Graves' hyperthyroidism. The V call is TRBV24-1, the J call TRBJ1-2, with D perhaps matching TRBD1 (6 bases). The sequencing sample was made of blood. The CDR3 here is CATSAPRGGAGYGYTF. The CDR3 DNA reads as TGTGCCACCAGTGCCCCTCGGGGGGGCGCAGGCTATGGCTACACCTTC.